A selection of T cell receptor beta chains follows, all from one sample in a study of identifying expanded T cells in peripheral blood. Assay used: immunoSEQ multiplex PCR; TCRdb lists only in-frame clones, some missing. Of 100,000 or so clones listed, about 87% were seen once; the top ten hold about 5.5%. The sample was blood. The receptors here all came from a person aged 18 to 69 in good health. Both conserved end residues are part of each CDR3. A D gene is named only where the DNA matches it firmly. The listing skips clone size in some rows; elsewhere it reads once, few, many or a size class.

cdr3_aa cdr3_nt v_call d_call j_call clone_size
CATTERGNQPQHF TGTGCCACCACAGAACGAGGCAATCAGCCCCAGCATTTT TRBV15 NA TRBJ1-5 NA
CASSEVGARYGYTF TGTGCCAGCAGTGAAGTGGGGGCGAGGTATGGCTACACCTTC TRBV25-1 NA TRBJ1-2 NA
CASSEDPRRVYSNQPQHF TGTGCCAGCAGTGAAGATCCGAGGAGGGTTTATAGCAATCAGCCCCAGCATTTT TRBV6-1 NA TRBJ1-5 NA
CAWSVRWEQGRYEQYF TGTGCCTGGAGTGTACGGTGGGAACAGGGACGCTACGAGCAGTACTTC TRBV30 NA TRBJ2-7 NA
CASSDRTGPNTEAFF TGCGCCAGCAGCGACCGGACAGGCCCGAACACTGAAGCTTTCTTT TRBV5-1 TRBD1 TRBJ1-1 NA
CASSPQGASGYTF TGTGCCAGCAGTCCTCAGGGGGCGTCTGGCTACACCTTC TRBV7-9 TRBD1 TRBJ1-2 once
CASNDGRGQPNEQFF TGTGCCAGTAACGACGGGAGGGGGCAACCGAATGAGCAGTTCTTC TRBV7-9 NA TRBJ2-1 NA
CASSYGRLETQYF TGTGCCAGCAGTTACGGGAGGTTGGAGACCCAGTACTTC TRBV6-6 NA TRBJ2-5 NA
CASSFRTGGGIATNEKLFF TGTGCCAGCAGCTTTAGAACAGGGGGTGGTATCGCAACTAATGAAAAACTGTTTTTT TRBV7-9 TRBD1 TRBJ1-4 once
CASSPAGTGASEAFF TGTGCCAGCTCACCAGCCGGGACAGGGGCGTCTGAAGCTTTCTTT TRBV18 TRBD1 TRBJ1-1 NA
CASSHTGAGNTIYF TGTGCCAGCAGCCATACAGGAGCTGGAAACACCATATATTTT TRBV7-9 NA TRBJ1-3 NA
CASAPRDRPLFVDGYTF TGCGCCAGCGCCCCGAGGGACAGACCTCTCTTTGTGGATGGCTACACCTTC TRBV5-1 TRBD1 TRBJ1-2 NA
CASGSGVAGPQHF TGTGCCAGCGGATCGGGAGTAGCAGGGCCCCAGCATTTT TRBV7-2 NA TRBJ1-5 NA
CASSLGQGHNEQFF TGCGCCAGCAGCCTCGGACAGGGCCACAATGAGCAGTTCTTC TRBV5-1 TRBD1 TRBJ2-1 NA
CASSQTTYGYTF TGTGCCAGCAGCCAAACAACGTATGGCTACACCTTC TRBV14 NA TRBJ1-2 NA
CASSLVGQGTTGELFF TGTGCCAGCAGCTTGGTGGGGCAGGGTACCACCGGGGAGCTGTTTTTT TRBV5-6 NA TRBJ2-2 NA
CASSPWSGTVNTEAFF TGTGCCAGCAGCCCGTGGTCCGGGACAGTGAACACTGAAGCTTTCTTT TRBV7-2 TRBD1 TRBJ1-1 NA
CASSPFLSGNTIYF TGTGCCAGCAGCCCGTTCCTGTCCGGAAACACCATATATTTT TRBV11-2 NA TRBJ1-3 NA
CASSLGEDYGYTF TGTGCCAGCAGCTTGGGGGAGGACTATGGCTACACCTTC TRBV5-6 NA TRBJ1-2 once
CASSHLPGQGLLEQLYEQYF TGCGCCAGCAGCCACCTGCCGGGACAGGGGCTTTTAGAGCAATTATACGAGCAGTACTTC TRBV4-1 TRBD1 TRBJ2-7 NA
CASSFVASSSPLHF TGTGCCAGCAGTTTTGTAGCGTCCTCTTCACCCCTCCACTTT TRBV27 NA TRBJ1-6 NA
CASSYSGTGNYGYTF TGTGCCAGCAGTTACTCTGGGACAGGGAACTATGGCTACACCTTC TRBV6-7 TRBD1 TRBJ1-2 NA
CASTPGLAGGQETQYF TGTGCCAGCACCCCGGGACTAGCGGGAGGGCAAGAGACCCAGTACTTC TRBV21-1 NA TRBJ2-5 NA
CARSLGNRGQTGELFF TGTGCCAGAAGCCTCGGAAACAGGGGGCAAACCGGGGAGCTGTTTTTT TRBV5-3 TRBD1 TRBJ2-2 NA
CASSSALTSGSYNEQFF TGTGCCAGCAGCTCCGCTCTGACTAGCGGGTCATACAATGAGCAGTTCTTC TRBV13 TRBD2 TRBJ2-1 NA
CASSEVRGMNTEAFF TGTGCCAGCAGTGAAGTCCGGGGGATGAACACTGAAGCTTTCTTT TRBV6-1 NA TRBJ1-1 NA
CASSLFRGSGSNQPQHF TGTGCCAGCAGCTTGTTCCGGGGGTCGGGTAGCAATCAGCCCCAGCATTTT TRBV5-8 NA TRBJ1-5 NA
CASSLVQGRNEQYF TGCGCCAGCAGCTTGGTCCAGGGGCGGAACGAGCAGTACTTC TRBV5-1 NA TRBJ2-7 NA
CARIPSNSDLSSDYGYTF TGTGCCAGAATCCCTTCAAATTCCGACCTCTCAAGTGACTATGGCTACACCTTC TRBV5-3 NA TRBJ1-2 NA
CASSPSTGSDYGYTF TGTGCCAGCAGCCCCTCGACAGGCTCTGACTATGGCTACACCTTC TRBV4-2 NA TRBJ1-2 NA
CAWSVTGRRNFEAFF TGTGCCTGGAGTGTAACCGGACGGAGGAATTTTGAAGCTTTCTTT TRBV30 NA TRBJ1-1 NA